The 9 T cell receptor beta chains presented below share a single source sample, sequenced in a study of beta chain features in type 1 diabetes. Expressed TCRB transcripts were sequenced because the isolated RNA had all been reverse transcribed beforehand. Clones were sequenced by immunoSEQ multiplex PCR, and TCRdb holds only the in-frame ones, with some missing. Counted here are 300,000 or so clones, 6.5% to 10% occurring once; the ten biggest clones make up 0.44%. The sequencing input was central memory CD4+ T cells from blood. Receptors were obtained from a woman aged 18-29 years in good health.

The table lists this clone with a few counts. CDR3 in DNA: TGCAGCGTCAGGGCAGGGGCAGATACGCAGTATTTT. It is translated as CSVRAGADTQYF. The chain recombines TRBV29-1 with TRBJ2-3, with D perhaps TRBD1 (6 bases). There are 12 residues in the CDR3. The germline V and J ends were trimmed by 6 bases and 4 bases, with 11 bases remaining between them. Germline V gives CDR1 SQVTM, CDR2 ANQGSEA.

This clone was observed a handful of times. The gene calls are TRBV5-1 and TRBJ1-2; D unresolved. The germline gives CDR1 SGHRS, CDR2 YFSETQ. The CDR3 consists of 13 residues. V was shortened by 4 bases and J by 8 bases, with 15 bases between the two germline ends. CDR3 nucleotides: TGCGCCAGCAGCGAGGACGGCCACGGGGGCTACACCTTC. The encoded protein is CASSEDGHGGYTF.

The chain joins TRBV6-4 to TRBJ2-1; 11 nucleotides line up with TRBD2. Germline CDR1 MRHNA, CDR2 SNTAGT. J lost 7 bases, V lost 4 bases, and 6 bases had no gene match. The CDR3 is made up of 15 amino acids. The DNA of the CDR3 is TGTGCCAGCAGTGCTATGGCTAGCGGGAGGAATGAGCAGTTCTTC. This translates into CASSAMASGRNEQFF.

This clone was detected only a few times. The chain recombines TRBV4-2 with TRBJ2-2, with D uncertain. Germline V gene lookup returns CDR1 LGHNA and CDR2 YNFKEQ. This CDR3 has 14 residues. The V gene lost 1 base and the J gene lost 8 bases, with 11 bases spanning the gap. The DNA for the CDR3 is TGTGCCAGCAGCCAAGGGCGGTGGCAAGGGGAGCTGTTTTTT. The encoded protein is CASSQGRWQGELFF.

The V call is TRBV7-2, the J call TRBJ2-2, with unresolved D. With 2 bases removed from V and 4 bases from J, the gap between germline ends came to 8 bases. CDR1 and CDR2 (germline): SGHTA, FQGNSA. The CDR3 consists of 14 residues. CDR3 nucleotide sequence: TGTGCCAGCAGCTTAAAGGGTGGCACCGGGGAGCTGTTTTTT. This translates into CASSLKGGTGELFF.

This clone was seen a few times. The chain employs TRBV11-3 and TRBJ2-1; no clear D gene. V gave up 2 bases and J gave up 10 bases, with 12 bases separating them. The CDR3 loop spans 13 amino acids. Germline CDR1 SGHNT, CDR2 YENEEA. The CDR3 DNA reads TGTGCCAGCAGCTTAAATGCAGTCGCCGAGCAGTTCTTC. Protein sequence: CASSLNAVAEQFF.

This clone was observed a few times. The chain employs TRBV27 and TRBJ2-5; D is possibly TRBD2 (6 bases). The DNA end lines up better with TRBJ2-7; the J call may be wrong. This CDR3 has 13 residues. Germline CDR1 and CDR2: MNHEY and SMNVEV (reference sequence). The CDR3 is CASSSTREHEQYF. DNA of the CDR3: TGTGCCAGCAGTTCGACTAGAGAGCACGAGCAGTACTTC.

The V and J genes are TRBV7-2 and TRBJ1-5; no clear D gene. This CDR3 comprises 15 residues. Between the trimmed V and J ends, which lost 1 base and 4 bases, there was a span of 11 bases. CDR1 SGHTA and CDR2 FQGNSA come from the germline V gene. The CDR3 is CASSLEGRKNQPQHF. DNA of the CDR3: TGTGCCAGCAGCTTAGAGGGTCGGAAAAATCAGCCCCAGCATTTT.

This clone was seen a handful of times. This rearrangement joins TRBV18 to TRBJ2-3; 8 nucleotides agree with TRBD2. Unmatched junction bases numbered 4, after V lost 1 base and J lost 1 base. Germline CDR1 is KGHSH and CDR2 is LQKENI. The CDR3 consists of 16 residues. The CDR3 loop reads CASSPRGAGGTDTQYF. The CDR3 DNA reads TGTGCCAGCTCACCACGCGGAGCGGGGGGCACAGATACGCAGTATTTT.